This TCR beta chain was captured in a study of shared clonotypes between healthy human individuals. Libraries were prepared by immunoSEQ multiplex PCR; TCRdb keeps only in-frame clonotypes and omits some of them. The table lists roughly 2.2 million clones, approximately 93% of them singletons, with 0.39% in the top ten. CDR1 and CDR2 (germline): SGHAT, FQNNGV. V lost 4 bases, J lost 11 bases, and 13 bases stayed unmatched. This CDR3 region has 15 residues. The chain couples TRBV11-2 to TRBJ2-7, with 11 bases fitting TRBD1. Sequenced material: naive CD4+ T cells from PBMCs. The subset: CD45RA+ positively selected. This clonotype was obtained from a young man in good health. Some clones in this sample may be carry-over from other donors' samples. The CDR3 here is CASSSERTGGLTKYF. The CDR3 region has the DNA TGTGCCAGCAGCTCCGAAAGGACAGGGGGCCTAACGAAGTACTTC.